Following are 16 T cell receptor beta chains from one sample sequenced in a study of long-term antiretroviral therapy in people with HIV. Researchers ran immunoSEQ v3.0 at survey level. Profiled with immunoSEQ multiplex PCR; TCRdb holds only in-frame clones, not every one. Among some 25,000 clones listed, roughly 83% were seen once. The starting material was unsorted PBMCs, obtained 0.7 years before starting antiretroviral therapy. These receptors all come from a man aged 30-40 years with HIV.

The CDR3 DNA is TGTGCCAGCAGCTTAATAGGGACAACTAATGAAAAACTGTTTTTT. Protein product: CASSLIGTTNEKLFF. This chain joins TRBV2 and TRBJ1-4, with D unresolved. The CDR3 length is 15 residues. Trimming pared 6 bases from V and 0 bases from J, leaving 11 bases between. Per germline, CDR1 SNHLY and CDR2 FYNNEI.

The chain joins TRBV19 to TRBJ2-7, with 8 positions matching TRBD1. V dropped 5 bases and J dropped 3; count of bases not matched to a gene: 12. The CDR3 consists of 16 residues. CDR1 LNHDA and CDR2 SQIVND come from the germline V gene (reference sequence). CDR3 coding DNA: TGTGCCAGTAGTCAGGATCTACCGGGACAGGTCTACGAGCAGTACTTC. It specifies CASSQDLPGQVYEQYF.

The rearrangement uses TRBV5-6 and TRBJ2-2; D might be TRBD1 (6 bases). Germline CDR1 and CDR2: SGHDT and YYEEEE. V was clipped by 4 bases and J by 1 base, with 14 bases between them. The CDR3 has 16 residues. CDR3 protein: CASSPQGMGNTGELFF. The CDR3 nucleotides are TGTGCCAGCAGCCCACAGGGCATGGGGAACACCGGGGAGCTGTTTTTT.

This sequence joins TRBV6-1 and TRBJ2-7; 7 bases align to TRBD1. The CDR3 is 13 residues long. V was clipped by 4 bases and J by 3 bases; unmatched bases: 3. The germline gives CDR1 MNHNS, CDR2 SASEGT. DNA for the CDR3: TGTGCCAGCAGTGCTGGACAGGACTACGAGCAGTACTTC. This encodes CASSAGQDYEQYF.

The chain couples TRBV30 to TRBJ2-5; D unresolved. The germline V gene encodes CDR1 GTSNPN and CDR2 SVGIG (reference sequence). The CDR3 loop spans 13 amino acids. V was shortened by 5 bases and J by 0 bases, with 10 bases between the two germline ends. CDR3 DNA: TGTGCCTGGGGGTTGGTGTACCAAGAGACCCAGTACTTC. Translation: CAWGLVYQETQYF.

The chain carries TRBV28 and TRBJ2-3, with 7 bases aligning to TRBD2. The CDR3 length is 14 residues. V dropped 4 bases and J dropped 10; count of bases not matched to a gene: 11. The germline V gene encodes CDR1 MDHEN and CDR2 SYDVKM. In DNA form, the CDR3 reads TGTGCCAGCAGTTCACACGAACTAGCGAGCGCGCAGTATTTT. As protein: CASSSHELASAQYF.

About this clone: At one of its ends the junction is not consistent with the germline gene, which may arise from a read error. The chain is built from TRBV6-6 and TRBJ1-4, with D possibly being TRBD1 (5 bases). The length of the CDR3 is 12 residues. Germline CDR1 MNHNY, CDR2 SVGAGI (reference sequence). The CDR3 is CASSYAARDPVF. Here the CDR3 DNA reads TGTGCCAGCAGTTACGCCGCCAGGGACCCAGTTTTT.

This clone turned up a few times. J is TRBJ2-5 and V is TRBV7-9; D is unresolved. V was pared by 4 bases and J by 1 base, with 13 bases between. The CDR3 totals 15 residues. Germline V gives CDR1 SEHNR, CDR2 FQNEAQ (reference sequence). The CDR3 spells CASSSAAQRQETQYF. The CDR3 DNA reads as TGTGCCAGCAGCTCCGCAGCACAACGCCAAGAGACCCAGTACTTC.

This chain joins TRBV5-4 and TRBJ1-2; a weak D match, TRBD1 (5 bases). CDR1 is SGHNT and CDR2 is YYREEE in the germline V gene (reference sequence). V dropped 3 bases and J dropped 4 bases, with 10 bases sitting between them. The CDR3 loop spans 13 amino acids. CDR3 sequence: CASSWADSYGYTF. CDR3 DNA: TGTGCCAGCAGCTGGGCCGACAGCTATGGCTACACCTTC. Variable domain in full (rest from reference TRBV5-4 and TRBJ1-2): ETGVTQSPTHLIKTRGQQVTLRCSSQSGHNTVSWYQQALGQGPQFIFQYYREEENGRGNFPPRFSGLQFPNYSSELNVNALELDDSALYLCASSWADSYGYTFGSGTRLTVV.

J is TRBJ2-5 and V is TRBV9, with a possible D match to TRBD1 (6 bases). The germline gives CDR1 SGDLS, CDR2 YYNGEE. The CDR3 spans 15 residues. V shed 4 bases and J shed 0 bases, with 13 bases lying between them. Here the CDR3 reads CASSYTGQYQETQYF. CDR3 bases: TGTGCCAGCAGCTATACCGGACAGTACCAAGAGACCCAGTACTTC.

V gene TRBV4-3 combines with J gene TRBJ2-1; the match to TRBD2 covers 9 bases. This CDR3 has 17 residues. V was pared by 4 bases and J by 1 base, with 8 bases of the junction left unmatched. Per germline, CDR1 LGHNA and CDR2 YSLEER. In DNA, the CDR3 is TGCGCCAGCAGCCTCAGGACTAGCGTCTCTTCCTACAATGAGCAGTTCTTC. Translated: CASSLRTSVSSYNEQFF.

CDR3 amino acids: CASSLPSRTDTQYF. CDR3 sequence (DNA): TGTGCCAGCAGTTTGCCTTCCCGCACAGATACGCAGTATTTT. The rearrangement uses TRBV27 and TRBJ2-3, with D hard to call. Trimming pared 3 bases from V and 1 base from J, leaving 8 bases between. In germline, CDR1 is MNHEY, CDR2 SMNVEV (reference sequence). The CDR3 consists of 14 residues.

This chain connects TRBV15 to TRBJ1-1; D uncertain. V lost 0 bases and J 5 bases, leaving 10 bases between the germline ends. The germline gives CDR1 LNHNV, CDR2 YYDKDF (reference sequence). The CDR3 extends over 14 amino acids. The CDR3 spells CATSRDTRTTEAFF. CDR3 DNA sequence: TGTGCCACCAGCAGAGATACCCGTACGACTGAAGCTTTCTTT.

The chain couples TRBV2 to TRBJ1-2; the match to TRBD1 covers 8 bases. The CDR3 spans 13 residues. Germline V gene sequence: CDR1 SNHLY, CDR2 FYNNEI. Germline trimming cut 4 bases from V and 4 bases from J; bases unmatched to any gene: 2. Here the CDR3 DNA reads TGTGCCAGCAGTGCCGGGACAGGCTATGGCTACACCTTC. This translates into CASSAGTGYGYTF.

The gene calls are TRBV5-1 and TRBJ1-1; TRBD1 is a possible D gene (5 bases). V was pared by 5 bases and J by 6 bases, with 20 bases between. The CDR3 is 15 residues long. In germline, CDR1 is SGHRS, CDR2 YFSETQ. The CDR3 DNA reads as TGCGCCAGCAGTATTTGGGGCGGGGAATCAGCTGAAGCTTTCTTT. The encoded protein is CASSIWGGESAEAFF.

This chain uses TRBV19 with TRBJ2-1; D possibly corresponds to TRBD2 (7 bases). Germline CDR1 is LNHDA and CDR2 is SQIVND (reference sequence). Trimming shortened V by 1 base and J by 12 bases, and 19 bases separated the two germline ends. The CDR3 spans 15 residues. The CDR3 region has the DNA TGTGCCAGTAGTATAGCGGGGGGCGACCGGTTTGGGCAGTTCTTC. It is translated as CASSIAGGDRFGQFF.